What follows is one T cell receptor beta chain and its context. Its antigen is unknown. V dropped 6 bases and J dropped 5 bases, with 17 bases sitting between them. Germline V gene data show CDR1 as MNHEY and CDR2 as SVGAGI. The CDR3 has 15 residues. The data are from a study of shared clonotypes between healthy human individuals. Across the study: Researchers assigned three CD4 naive, three CD4 memory, two CD8 naive and one CD8 memory plate to each donor.

Study conclusions and caveats: A reduction in generation probabilities was seen for non-shared clonotypes relative to those shared by all four donors.

Using roughly 180 ng DNA, some 30,000 T cell genomes, the sorted-subset replicate PCRs were run. The protocol was immunoSEQ multiplex PCR, while the TCRdb copy is restricted to in-frame clones and leaves out a portion. The table has over a million clones, about 96% seen once. Donors included only healthy HIV-negative adults lacking recent acute infections or vaccinations. V and J are TRBV6-5 and TRBJ1-5; D remains unclear. Sequencing input: naive CD4+ T cells sorted from blood. Subset meaning: CD45RA+ positively selected. This receptor was taken from a man aged 30 to 45 in good health. The DNA of the CDR3 is TGTGCCAGCAGCCCTTTGACGGTTGGGGATCAGCCCCAGCATTTT. This gives the protein CASSPLTVGDQPQHF.